Listed below are T cell receptor beta chains from one sample, sequenced in a study of blood T cell repertoires in COVID-19. Assay: immunoSEQ multiplex PCR; the TCRdb copy retains only in-frame clones and omits some. This sample has some 190,000 clones, with 80% found just once. Material for sequencing was PBMCs or T cells enriched from blood (not recorded which). These receptors were collected from a man in his sixties who had been exposed to COVID-19. Each CDR3 is given with its conserved first and last residue. A D gene is named only where the DNA matches it firmly. Only part of the rows carry a size: once, few, many, or a class if the clone is expanded.

clone size	V gene	D gene	J gene	CDR3 protein	CDR3 DNA
NA	TRBV7-9	NA	TRBJ1-1	CASSSQGKEGAFF	TGTGCCAGCAGCTCGCAGGGGAAGGAAGGAGCTTTCTTT
NA	TRBV5-1	NA	TRBJ2-5	CASSLGRLVETQYF	TGCGCCAGCAGCTTAGGCCGACTAGTGGAGACCCAGTACTTC
NA	TRBV24-1	TRBD1	TRBJ1-2	CATSEPTGAYGYTF	TGTGCCACCAGTGAGCCTACAGGGGCCTATGGCTACACCTTC
NA	TRBV27	TRBD1	TRBJ2-7	CASSFPGGEQYF	TGTGCCAGCAGTTTTCCAGGGGGCGAGCAGTACTTC
NA	TRBV5-1	NA	TRBJ2-7	CATSRSGDYYEQYF	TGCGCCACCAGTCGTAGCGGAGACTACTACGAGCAGTACTTC
NA	TRBV5-1	TRBD1	TRBJ1-2	CASSRDSSNYGYTF	TGCGCCAGCAGCCGGGACAGCTCTAACTATGGCTACACCTTC
NA	TRBV18	TRBD1	TRBJ2-4	CASSPPRQGLKNIQYF	TGTGCCAGCTCACCACCGAGACAGGGTCTGAAAAACATTCAGTACTTC
NA	TRBV3-1/TRBV3-2	NA	TRBJ1-3	CASSQGRGGATGNTIYF	TGTGCCAGCAGCCAAGGGAGGGGGGGTGCTACTGGAAACACCATATATTTT
NA	TRBV18	NA	TRBJ2-7	CASSPLAGTGDYEQYF	TGTGCCAGCTCACCTCTCGCCGGGACTGGGGACTACGAGCAGTACTTC
NA	TRBV11-3	NA	TRBJ2-5	CASSRKRTSQETQYF	TGTGCCAGCAGCAGAAAAAGGACATCACAAGAGACCCAGTACTTC
NA	TRBV5-4	TRBD1	TRBJ1-5	CASSSGPGQGARQPQHF	TGTGCCAGCAGCTCCGGACCGGGACAGGGTGCGCGTCAGCCCCAGCATTTT
NA	TRBV6-5	NA	TRBJ1-4	CASSYKGLLNEKLFF	TGTGCCAGCAGTTACAAGGGACTATTGAATGAAAAACTGTTTTTT
NA	TRBV25-1	TRBD1	TRBJ1-1	CASSVGTGFMNTEAFF	TGTGCCAGCAGTGTTGGGACAGGGTTTATGAACACTGAAGCTTTCTTT
NA	TRBV25-1	NA	TRBJ2-3	CASSDLDSDADTQYF	TGTGCCAGCAGCGACCTGGACTCAGACGCAGATACGCAGTATTTT
NA	TRBV25-1	TRBD1	TRBJ1-2	CASSEANRGRSYGYTF	TGTGCCAGCAGTGAAGCCAACAGGGGTAGGTCCTATGGCTACACCTTC
NA	TRBV7-2	TRBD1	TRBJ1-6	CASSLVTGVNSPLHF	TGTGCCAGCAGCTTAGTGACAGGGGTTAATTCACCCCTCCACTTT
few	TRBV20-1	TRBD2	TRBJ2-7	CSASGTGTGTTYEQYF	TGCAGTGCTAGTGGGACCGGGACTGGGACTACCTACGAGCAGTACTTC
NA	TRBV2	NA	TRBJ1-6	CASSEAGGLGSPLHF	TGTGCCAGCAGTGAAGCGGGGGGATTGGGTTCACCCCTCCACTTT
NA	TRBV7-3	TRBD1	TRBJ2-7	CASSLNTGAAEQYF	TGTGCCAGCAGCTTAAACACAGGGGCGGCCGAGCAGTACTTC
NA	TRBV2	NA	TRBJ1-5	CASSERSYQPQHF	TGTGCCAGCAGTGAACGGAGCTATCAGCCCCAGCATTTT
NA	TRBV7-4	TRBD2	TRBJ2-1	CASRWGGLAGNEQFF	TGTGCCAGCAGATGGGGTGGACTAGCCGGCAATGAGCAGTTCTTC
NA	TRBV27	NA	TRBJ2-1	CASGLAQNNEQFF	TGTGCCAGCGGGCTAGCGCAAAACAATGAGCAGTTCTTC
NA	TRBV21-1	NA	TRBJ1-2	CASSNPLRDREIYGYTF	TGTGCCAGCAGCAATCCCCTCCGGGACAGGGAAATCTATGGCTACACCTTC
NA	TRBV5-4	NA	TRBJ2-1	CASSLGGWYNEQFF	TGTGCCAGCAGCTTGGGGGGCTGGTACAATGAGCAGTTCTTC
NA	TRBV23-1	TRBD2	TRBJ2-7	CASTQGGIKKTYEQYF	TGCGCCAGCACCCAGGGAGGGATAAAAAAAACCTACGAGCAGTACTTC
NA	TRBV19	NA	TRBJ1-6	CASSATGNNSPLHF	TGTGCCAGTAGTGCGACAGGAAATAATTCACCCCTCCACTTT
many	TRBV2	NA	TRBJ1-1	CASSQNTAFF	TGTGCCAGCAGCCAGAATACAGCTTTCTTT
NA	TRBV19	NA	TRBJ2-6	CASSVLQGSGANVLTF	TGTGCCAGTAGCGTGCTCCAGGGTTCTGGGGCCAACGTCCTGACTTTC
once	TRBV24-1	NA	TRBJ2-7	CATSGDSYEQYF	TGTGCCACCAGCGGGGATTCCTACGAGCAGTACTTC
NA	TRBV7-9	TRBD2	TRBJ2-3	CASSVAGGPADTQYF	TGTGCCAGCAGCGTAGCGGGAGGGCCGGCAGATACGCAGTATTTT
NA	TRBV6-2/TRBV6-3	NA	TRBJ2-5	CASSYSPGSQYF	TGTGCCAGCAGTTACTCCCCGGGGAGCCAGTACTTC